A selection of T cell receptor beta chains follows, all from one sample in a study of shared clonotypes between healthy human individuals. Here immunoSEQ multiplex PCR was the method, and the copy in TCRdb shows in-frame clones only, minus some. The table has about 1.5 million clones, approximately 98% seen once. The sequenced sample consisted of naive CD4+ T cells sorted from blood. These receptors originate from a man aged 25-45 years in good health. The CDR3 runs from the conserved cysteine through the conserved F or W. Each record gives: D gene, clone size, J gene, V gene, CDR3 DNA, CDR3 protein. A D gene is named only where the DNA matches it firmly. Clone size is stated in some rows and not others, as once, few, many or a class when expanded.

d_gene: .; abundance: .; j_gene: TRBJ2-7; v_gene: TRBV10-2; CDR3nt: TGCGCCAGCGGGACTTTCGGCCGCTACGAGCAGTACTTC; CDR3aa: CASGTFGRYEQYF
d_gene: .; abundance: .; j_gene: TRBJ2-7; v_gene: TRBV28; CDR3nt: TGTGCCAGCAGTTACCCCTGGGGTCTTAACTACGAGCAGTACTTC; CDR3aa: CASSYPWGLNYEQYF
d_gene: TRBD1; abundance: once; j_gene: TRBJ2-4; v_gene: TRBV7-2; CDR3nt: TGTGCCAGCAGCCCTACAGGGGGTCGCGGCATTCAGTACTTC; CDR3aa: CASSPTGGRGIQYF
d_gene: .; abundance: .; j_gene: TRBJ1-1; v_gene: TRBV2; CDR3nt: TGTGCCAGCAGTGTAGGGGGTGTTCTAGCTTTCTTT; CDR3aa: CASSVGGVLAFF
d_gene: .; abundance: once; j_gene: TRBJ2-3; v_gene: TRBV7-2; CDR3nt: TGTGCCAGCAGCTTACTACCTGCTGGGGGGCCCACAGATACGCAGTATTTT; CDR3aa: CASSLLPAGGPTDTQYF
d_gene: TRBD2; abundance: .; j_gene: TRBJ2-3; v_gene: TRBV29-1; CDR3nt: TGCAGCGTTCAACCAAGGACTAGCGGAAACACAGATACGCAGTATTTT; CDR3aa: CSVQPRTSGNTDTQYF
d_gene: TRBD2; abundance: .; j_gene: TRBJ2-7; v_gene: TRBV6-5; CDR3nt: TGTGCCAGCAGTTACCAACTAGCGGGAGGCCACGAGCAGTACTTC; CDR3aa: CASSYQLAGGHEQYF
d_gene: TRBD1; abundance: .; j_gene: TRBJ1-5; v_gene: TRBV7-9; CDR3nt: TGTGCCAGCAGCCTCCCCAGGGACAGGGAAAATCAGCCCCAGCATTTT; CDR3aa: CASSLPRDRENQPQHF
d_gene: .; abundance: .; j_gene: TRBJ2-2; v_gene: TRBV13; CDR3nt: TGTGCCAGCAGCTTCGTCCCGAAGGCCGGGGAGCTGTTTTTT; CDR3aa: CASSFVPKAGELFF
d_gene: TRBD1; abundance: .; j_gene: TRBJ1-3; v_gene: TRBV6-1; CDR3nt: TGTGCCAGCAGTTCAGGGGGCTATTCAGGAAACACCATATATTTT; CDR3aa: CASSSGGYSGNTIYF
d_gene: TRBD2; abundance: .; j_gene: TRBJ2-1; v_gene: TRBV27; CDR3nt: TGTGCCAGCAGTCCTAGCGGGAGGCCCTACAATGAGCAGTTCTTC; CDR3aa: CASSPSGRPYNEQFF
d_gene: .; abundance: .; j_gene: TRBJ2-7; v_gene: TRBV5-1; CDR3nt: TGCGCCAGCAGCCCGGACATAAATCTCTACGAGCAGTACTTC; CDR3aa: CASSPDINLYEQYF
d_gene: .; abundance: .; j_gene: TRBJ2-1; v_gene: TRBV5-4; CDR3nt: TGTGCCAGCAGCTTTAAGAGGAGAAATGAGCAGTTCTTC; CDR3aa: CASSFKRRNEQFF
d_gene: .; abundance: .; j_gene: TRBJ2-7; v_gene: TRBV7-2; CDR3nt: TGTGCCAGCAGCCCACGCGAGCGTCTTAACTACGAGCAGTACTTC; CDR3aa: CASSPRERLNYEQYF
d_gene: TRBD2; abundance: .; j_gene: TRBJ2-5; v_gene: TRBV6-5; CDR3nt: TGTGCCAGCAGTCCAGGACTAGCGGGAGAGACCCAGTACTTC; CDR3aa: CASSPGLAGETQYF